The clone carrying this T cell receptor beta chain was seen a single time. Its antigen remains unidentified. The data were taken from a study of Tregs in tolerant kidney transplant recipients. V was clipped by 5 bases and J by 5 bases; unmatched bases: 12. CDR3 length equals 15 residues. Per the germline V gene, CDR1 is SGHNT and CDR2 is YYREEE (reference sequence). CD4+CD25+CD127- Tregs, CD4+CD25- non-Tregs, CD4 and CD8 cells were sorted. Clones were sequenced by immunoSEQ multiplex PCR, and TCRdb holds only the in-frame ones, with some missing. The table shows under 300,000 clones, with 80% to 85% occurring only once. Study conclusions and caveats: Validation in larger populations is needed because few patients were studied. Tregs expanded with activated donor B cells seemed most donor-specific. This study did not directly address biological reproducibility.

This receptor was obtained from a human donor in good health. This chain joins TRBV5-4 and TRBJ1-1; TRBD1 matches at 7 bases. Sequencing was performed on CD4+ T cells from blood. CDR3: CASRPRGALGTEAFF. CDR3 nucleotides: TGTGCCAGCAGGCCCAGGGGGGCCTTGGGGACTGAAGCTTTCTTT.